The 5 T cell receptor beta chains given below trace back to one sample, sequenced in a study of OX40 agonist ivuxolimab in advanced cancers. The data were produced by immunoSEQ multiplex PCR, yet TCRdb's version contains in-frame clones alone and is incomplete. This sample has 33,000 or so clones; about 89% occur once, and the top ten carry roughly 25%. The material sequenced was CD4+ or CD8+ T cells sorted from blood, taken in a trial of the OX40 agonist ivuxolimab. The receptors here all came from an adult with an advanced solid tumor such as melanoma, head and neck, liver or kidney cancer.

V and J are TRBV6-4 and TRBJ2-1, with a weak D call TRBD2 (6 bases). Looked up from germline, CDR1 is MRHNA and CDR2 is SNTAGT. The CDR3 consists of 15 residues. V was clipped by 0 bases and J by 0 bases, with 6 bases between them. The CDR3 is CASSDSSGSYNEQFF. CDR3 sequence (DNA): TGTGCCAGCAGTGACTCTAGCGGCTCCTACAATGAGCAGTTCTTC.

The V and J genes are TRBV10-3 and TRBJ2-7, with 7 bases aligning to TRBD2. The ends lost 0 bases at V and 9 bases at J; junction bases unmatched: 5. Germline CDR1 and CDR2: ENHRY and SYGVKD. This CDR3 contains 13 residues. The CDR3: CAISESMWEGQYF. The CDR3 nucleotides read TGTGCCATCAGTGAGTCCATGTGGGAGGGGCAGTACTTC.

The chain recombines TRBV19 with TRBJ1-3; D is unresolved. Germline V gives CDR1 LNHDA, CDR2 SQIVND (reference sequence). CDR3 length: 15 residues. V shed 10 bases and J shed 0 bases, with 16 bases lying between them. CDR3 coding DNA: TGTGCCACCTCGAGGAGTGCTAACTCTGGAAACACCATATATTTT. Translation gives CATSRSANSGNTIYF.

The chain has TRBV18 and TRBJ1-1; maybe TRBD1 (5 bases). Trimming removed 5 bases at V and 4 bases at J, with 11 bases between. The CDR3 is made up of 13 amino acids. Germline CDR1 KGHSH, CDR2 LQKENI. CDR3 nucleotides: TGTGCCAGCTCAGTGGAGAGGGGCACTGAAGCTTTCTTT. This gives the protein CASSVERGTEAFF.

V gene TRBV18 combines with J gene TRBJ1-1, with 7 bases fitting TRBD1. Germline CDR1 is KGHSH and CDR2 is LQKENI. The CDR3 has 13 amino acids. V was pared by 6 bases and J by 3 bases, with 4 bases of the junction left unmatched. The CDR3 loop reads CASSFGQDTEAFF. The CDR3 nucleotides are TGTGCCAGCTCCTTCGGACAGGACACTGAAGCTTTCTTT.